This paragraph covers one T cell receptor beta chain sequence. Its antigen remains unknown. This sample stems from a study of T cell responses to AZD1222 COVID-19 vaccine. Study details: Investigators merged groups given second doses at roughly 4 or roughly 12 weeks.

Sequenced by immunoSEQ multiplex PCR; TCRdb stores in-frame clones only, minus some. The sample lists roughly 130,000 clones, 88% occurring once. The CDR3 runs to 15 residues. Trimming removed 7 bases from V and 6 bases from J, with 22 bases in between. Germline V gene sequence: CDR1 SNHLY, CDR2 FYNNEI. Study-wide points: Two AZD1222 doses significantly raised spike-specific TCR breadth and depth over controls. Nearly half of spike-specific TCRs reportedly go after variant regions that carry no mutations. Clonal diversity was possibly underestimated; the donors were predominantly white British and more often female.

Sequencing was performed on peripheral blood, taken on day 0 of AZD1222 vaccination. The receptor's source is an adult in good health. This rearrangement joins TRBV2 to TRBJ2-7; a weak D match, TRBD2 (5 bases). Written as DNA, the CDR3 is TGTGCCAGCACAAACGGGAATGTGGTTCCCGGCGAGCAGTACTTC. Translating it yields CASTNGNVVPGEQYF. Drawing the rest from reference TRBV2 and TRBJ2-7, the complete variable domain is EPEVTQTPSHQVTQMGQEVILRCVPISNHLYFYWYRQILGQKVEFLVSFYNNEISEKSEIFDDQFSVERPDGSNFTLKIRSTKLEDSAMYFCASTNGNVVPGEQYFGPGTRLTVT.